This TCR beta chain originates from a study of beta chain features in type 1 diabetes. The sample holds one count of this clone. There are 14 residues in the CDR3. Germline CDR1 is SEHNR and CDR2 is FQNEAQ (reference sequence). The V gene lost 5 bases and the J gene lost 2 bases, with 12 bases spanning the gap. Every bit of the isolated RNA underwent reverse transcription, so sequencing read expressed TCRB transcripts. Method: immunoSEQ multiplex PCR; TCRdb's copy keeps in-frame clones and lacks some. The data show 350,000 to 400,000 clones, over 12% seen once. Source material: naive CD4+ T cells from blood. This receptor was identified in a woman aged 18-29 years in good health. The rearrangement links TRBV7-9 to TRBJ1-1, with a possible D match to TRBD1 (6 bases). CDR3 DNA: TGTGCCAGCAGCGTCTACAGGGCTAACACTGAAGCTTTCTTT. Residues: CASSVYRANTEAFF.